This TCR beta chain was captured in a study of identical twins. The CDR3 loop spans 12 amino acids. Trimming stripped 3 bases from V and 8 bases from J, with 7 bases between. The germline V gene encodes CDR1 KGHSH and CDR2 LQKENI. TCRdb reanalysed the 5' RACE reads using MiXCR and keeps one entry per CDR3 protein. This table has 550,000 to 700,000 distinct CDR3 sequences, about 20% appearing once. The sample was also reused in another study, on T cells expressing NK-cell markers. From that report: An anti-gamma-delta TCR antibody confined sorting to alpha-beta TCR T cells across several of the experiments. CD8+ T cells in 5 or 6 donors included dominant NKG2C+ clonotypes at roughly 1.0-8%.

The TCR was taken from a woman between 18 and 30 years old in good health. The sequenced material came from PBMCs. V usage is TRBV18 and J usage is TRBJ1-4, with D unclear. The CDR3 is CASSPGSEKLFF. The DNA of the CDR3 is TGTGCCAGCTCACCCGGGAGCGAAAAACTGTTTTTT.